The 22 T cell receptor beta chains in this list originate from one sample, sequenced in a study of cytomegalovirus exposure and HLA in healthy donors. 13 Jbeta primers and 60 Vbeta primers were used for the PCR. TCRdb keeps only in-frame clones here, not all; method: immunoSEQ multiplex PCR. Of fewer than 85,000 clones in the sample, more than 60% were seen once. The sample was PBMCs. The receptors stem from a male donor in good health and CMV-seropositive.

V and J are TRBV6-1 and TRBJ2-5; 7 bases line up with TRBD2. V lost 8 bases and J lost 1; bases outside the gene matches: 7. The CDR3 extends over 14 amino acids. Germline values: CDR1 MNHNS, CDR2 SASEGT. CDR3 DNA: TGTGCCAGCCACCCTGGCGGGGGCCAAGAGACCCAGTACTTC. It specifies CASHPGGGQETQYF.

The sample holds one count of this clone. The chain has TRBV4-3 and TRBJ2-5, with 10 nucleotides matching TRBD2. The tail of the sequence fits TRBJ2-7 better, so the J call may be wrong. CDR1 LGHNA and CDR2 YSLEER come from the germline V gene. This CDR3 has 15 residues. This CDR3 reads CASSRSSGGYYEQYF. CDR3 coding DNA: TGCGCCAGCAGCCGGAGTAGCGGGGGGTACTACGAGCAGTACTTC.

The chain combines TRBV29-1 with TRBJ2-3, with D tentatively TRBD1 (5 bases). CDR1 is SQVTM, CDR2 ANQGSEA, per germline. This CDR3 has 15 amino acids. Trimming removed 1 base from V and 6 bases from J, with 17 bases in between. In DNA form, the CDR3 reads TGCAGCGTTGAAGTTCTAGACAGTCGGGCGGATACGCAGTATTTT. Encoded protein: CSVEVLDSRADTQYF.

About this clone itself: Different DNA sequences within this sample yield the same CDR3. The rearrangement links TRBV2 to TRBJ2-7, with 7 bases that match TRBD1. V trimming: 2 bases; J trimming: 2 bases; junction bases outside the gene matches: 3. Per the germline V gene, CDR1 is SNHLY and CDR2 is FYNNEI. The CDR3 runs to 14 residues. The CDR3 is CASSELGTAYEQYF. CDR3 nucleotide sequence: TGTGCCAGCAGTGAACTTGGGACAGCCTACGAGCAGTACTTC.

The chain couples TRBV5-6 to TRBJ1-2; no clear D gene. Germline loops: CDR1 SGHDT, CDR2 YYEEEE. The ends were cut back, 4 bases at V and 8 bases at J, with 15 bases in the middle. The CDR3 consists of 13 residues. This CDR3 reads CASSLRLGGGYTF. CDR3 DNA sequence: TGTGCCAGCAGCCTCCGACTGGGAGGAGGCTACACCTTC.

The chain links TRBV2 to TRBJ1-1; the match to TRBD1 covers 8 bases. CDR1 and CDR2 from the germline V gene are SNHLY and FYNNEI. The CDR3 is 14 amino acids. Trimming took 4 bases from V and 4 from J; bases not matched to a gene: 5. In nucleotides, the CDR3 is TGTGCCAGCAGTGTGGCAGGGGGCGGCACTGAAGCTTTCTTT. Translating it yields CASSVAGGGTEAFF.

The V and J genes are TRBV27 and TRBJ2-5, with TRBD1 matching 12 bases. This CDR3 is 15 amino acids long. The J segment lost 5 bases and the V segment lost 5 bases, leaving 6 bases of the junction unmatched. Germline CDR1 is MNHEY and CDR2 is SMNVEV (reference sequence). The CDR3 sequence: CASSRGQGAVETQYF. The CDR3 DNA is TGTGCCAGCAGTCGGGGACAGGGGGCGGTGGAGACCCAGTACTTC.

The chain carries TRBV30 and TRBJ1-5; TRBD1 matches at 8 bases. CDR1 and CDR2 from the germline V gene are GTSNPN and SVGIG (reference sequence). After removal of 1 base from V and 1 base from J, the junction contained 6 bases not matched to a gene. This CDR3 is built from 16 residues. Here the CDR3 DNA reads TGTGCCTGGAGTGACCCTAACAGGGGGAGCAATCAGCCCCAGCATTTT. Its protein is CAWSDPNRGSNQPQHF.

V and J are TRBV5-1 and TRBJ1-4, with D perhaps matching TRBD1 (6 bases). Trimming removed 0 bases from V and 0 bases from J, with 9 bases in between. The CDR3 runs to 16 residues. Germline CDR1 reads SGHRS; CDR2 reads YFSETQ. This chain's CDR3 is CASSLAQGATNEKLFF. CDR3 bases: TGCGCCAGCAGCTTGGCACAGGGCGCAACTAATGAAAAACTGTTTTTT. Filled out from reference TRBV5-1 and TRBJ1-4, the complete variable domain reads KAGVTQTPRYLIKTRGQQVTLSCSPISGHRSVSWYQQTPGQGLQFLFEYFSETQRNKGNFPGRFSGRQFSNSRSEMNVSTLELGDSALYLCASSLAQGATNEKLFFGSGTQLSVL.

In this sample, this clone turned up a few times. The rearrangement joins TRBV5-1 to TRBJ2-1; the match to TRBD2 covers 11 bases. CDR1 and CDR2 (germline): SGHRS, YFSETQ. This CDR3 has 14 amino acids. V trimming: 4 bases; J trimming: 15 bases; junction bases outside the gene matches: 12. DNA for the CDR3: TGCGCCAGCAGCCCCCTTAGCGGGGGGGCTCTTCTGTTCTTC. Protein product: CASSPLSGGALLFF.

V gene TRBV6-5 combines with J gene TRBJ1-2; the match to TRBD1 covers 7 bases. There are 15 residues in the CDR3. Germline lookup yields CDR1 MNHEY and CDR2 SVGAGI. The V gene end was trimmed by 0 bases and the J gene end by 4 bases; junction bases not matched to a gene: 5. As DNA, the CDR3 is TGTGCCAGCAGTTACTCGAGAGGGGGCGGCTATGGCTACACCTTC. It translates to CASSYSRGGGYGYTF.

Concerning this clone: A junction boundary mismatches the germline segment, possibly from a read error. The genes are TRBV7-9 and TRBJ2-7; the D gene is possibly TRBD2 (8 bases). Looked up from germline, CDR1 is SEHNR and CDR2 is FQNEAQ (reference sequence). The CDR3 is 16 amino acids. The CDR3 sequence is CSSSHLSGDSSYEQYF. The CDR3, as DNA: TGTTCCAGCAGCCACCTTAGCGGGGACAGCTCCTACGAGCAGTACTTC. The full variable domain, with the rest looked up from reference TRBV7-9 and TRBJ2-7, is DTGVSQNPRHKITKRGQNVTFRCDPISEHNRLYWYRQTLGQGPEFLTYFQNEAQLEKSRLLSDRFSAERPKGSFSTLEIQRTEQGDSAMYLCSSSHLSGDSSYEQYFGPGTRLTVT.

This clone was observed a handful of times. The chain has TRBV6-4 and TRBJ2-1; TRBD2 agrees at 9 bases. CDR1 is MRHNA and CDR2 is SNTAGT in the germline V gene. The ends lost 6 bases at V and 6 bases at J; junction bases unmatched: 9. The length of the CDR3 is 15 residues. CDR3 sequence (DNA): TGTGCCAGCAGCACAATTAGCGGGGGCATCAATGAGCAGTTCTTC. Residues: CASSTISGGINEQFF.

V usage is TRBV5-4 and J usage is TRBJ2-3; 12 nucleotides agree with TRBD2. V lost 7 bases, J lost 3 bases, and 6 bases stayed unmatched. The CDR3 has 15 amino acids. The germline CDR1 and CDR2 sequences are SGHNT and YYREEE (reference sequence). The DNA of the CDR3 is TGTGCCAGCCTCCTAGCGGGGGGGTCGACAGATACGCAGTATTTT. It specifies CASLLAGGSTDTQYF. The variable domain in full, with the rest retrieved from reference TRBV5-4 and TRBJ2-3, is ETGVTQSPTHLIKTRGQQVTLRCSSQSGHNTVSWYQQALGQGPQFIFQYYREEENGRGNFPPRFSGLQFPNYSSELNVNALELDDSALYLCASLLAGGSTDTQYFGPGTRLTVL.

V and J are TRBV4-3 and TRBJ2-3; TRBD2 aligns across 10 bases. Trimming cost V 0 bases and J 6 bases; bases outside gene matches: 9. CDR3 size: 17 residues. Germline V gene lookup returns CDR1 LGHNA and CDR2 YSLEER. The CDR3 is CASSQDLGAGGHDTQYF. CDR3 nucleotides: TGCGCCAGCAGCCAAGATCTCGGAGCGGGGGGGCACGATACGCAGTATTTT.

This clone came up once. The chain carries TRBV29-1 and TRBJ1-1; 7 nucleotides match TRBD1. This CDR3 spans 14 amino acids. The germline V gene has CDR1 SQVTM and CDR2 ANQGSEA. The V segment lost 2 bases and the J segment 1 base; nucleotides outside the gene matches: 4. The CDR3 sequence is CSVERNRGNTEAFF. The CDR3 bases are TGCAGCGTTGAAAGGAACAGGGGGAACACTGAAGCTTTCTTT.

The rearrangement joins TRBV18 to TRBJ2-5; D gene unclear. CDR3 length: 16 amino acids. Trimming cost V 6 bases and J 1 base, with 18 bases left between them. Germline V CDR1 and CDR2: KGHSH, LQKENI. The CDR3 sequence: CASSQPLQRRQETQYF. The CDR3 DNA reads as TGTGCCAGCTCGCAACCTCTTCAGCGACGCCAAGAGACCCAGTACTTC.

The count of this clone is one. The V and J genes are TRBV27 and TRBJ2-2; 10 bases map to TRBD1. Germline V gene lookup returns CDR1 MNHEY and CDR2 SMNVEV (reference sequence). After removal of 6 bases from V and 1 base from J, the junction contained 2 bases not matched to a gene. The length of the CDR3 is 15 residues. CDR3 in amino acids: CASSGQGGNTGELFF. In DNA, the CDR3 is TGTGCCAGCAGCGGACAGGGGGGGAACACCGGGGAGCTGTTTTTT.

The rearrangement joins TRBV7-3 to TRBJ2-3; 7 bases match TRBD1. This CDR3 is 15 amino acids long. The ends lost 5 bases at V and 0 bases at J; junction bases unmatched: 5. Germline CDR1 is SGHTA and CDR2 is FQGTGA. CDR3 residues: CASSARQGSTDTQYF. As DNA, the CDR3 is TGTGCCAGCAGCGCCCGACAGGGAAGCACAGATACGCAGTATTTT.

This clone is a singleton in its sample. The rearrangement uses TRBV5-1 and TRBJ2-1, with 8 bases identical to TRBD1. The CDR3 contains 15 residues. J gave up 10 bases and V 4 bases, and 13 bases lay outside the gene matches. In germline, CDR1 is SGHRS, CDR2 YFSETQ. CDR3 nucleotide sequence: TGCGCCAGCAGCAAGGGACAGGATCCTACCAGAGAGCAGTTCTTC. This gives the protein CASSKGQDPTREQFF.

This rearrangement joins TRBV19 to TRBJ2-2, with a weak D call TRBD2 (5 bases). The V end lost 3 bases, the J end lost 3 bases, and 11 bases lay between the germline ends. Germline values: CDR1 LNHDA, CDR2 SQIVND (reference sequence). This CDR3 spans 15 amino acids. CDR3 in DNA: TGTGCCAGTAGTATTGCCAGGACTCACACCGGGGAGCTGTTTTTT. Its protein is CASSIARTHTGELFF.

This clone was seen a handful of times. This chain joins TRBV11-2 and TRBJ2-7; D remains ambiguous. CDR3 size: 13 residues. Per germline, CDR1 SGHAT and CDR2 FQNNGV. Trimming left V 5 bases short and J 9 bases short, with 17 bases between. In DNA form, the CDR3 reads TGTGCCAGCAGCCCAATATTCGCAGGTGCGCAGTACTTC. It codes for CASSPIFAGAQYF. The whole variable domain, filled in from reference TRBV11-2 and TRBJ2-7, reads EAGVAQSPRYKIIEKRQSVAFWCNPISGHATLYWYQQILGQGPKLLIQFQNNGVVDDSQLPKDRFSAERLKGVDSTLKIQPAKLEDSAVYLCASSPIFAGAQYFGPGTRLTVT.